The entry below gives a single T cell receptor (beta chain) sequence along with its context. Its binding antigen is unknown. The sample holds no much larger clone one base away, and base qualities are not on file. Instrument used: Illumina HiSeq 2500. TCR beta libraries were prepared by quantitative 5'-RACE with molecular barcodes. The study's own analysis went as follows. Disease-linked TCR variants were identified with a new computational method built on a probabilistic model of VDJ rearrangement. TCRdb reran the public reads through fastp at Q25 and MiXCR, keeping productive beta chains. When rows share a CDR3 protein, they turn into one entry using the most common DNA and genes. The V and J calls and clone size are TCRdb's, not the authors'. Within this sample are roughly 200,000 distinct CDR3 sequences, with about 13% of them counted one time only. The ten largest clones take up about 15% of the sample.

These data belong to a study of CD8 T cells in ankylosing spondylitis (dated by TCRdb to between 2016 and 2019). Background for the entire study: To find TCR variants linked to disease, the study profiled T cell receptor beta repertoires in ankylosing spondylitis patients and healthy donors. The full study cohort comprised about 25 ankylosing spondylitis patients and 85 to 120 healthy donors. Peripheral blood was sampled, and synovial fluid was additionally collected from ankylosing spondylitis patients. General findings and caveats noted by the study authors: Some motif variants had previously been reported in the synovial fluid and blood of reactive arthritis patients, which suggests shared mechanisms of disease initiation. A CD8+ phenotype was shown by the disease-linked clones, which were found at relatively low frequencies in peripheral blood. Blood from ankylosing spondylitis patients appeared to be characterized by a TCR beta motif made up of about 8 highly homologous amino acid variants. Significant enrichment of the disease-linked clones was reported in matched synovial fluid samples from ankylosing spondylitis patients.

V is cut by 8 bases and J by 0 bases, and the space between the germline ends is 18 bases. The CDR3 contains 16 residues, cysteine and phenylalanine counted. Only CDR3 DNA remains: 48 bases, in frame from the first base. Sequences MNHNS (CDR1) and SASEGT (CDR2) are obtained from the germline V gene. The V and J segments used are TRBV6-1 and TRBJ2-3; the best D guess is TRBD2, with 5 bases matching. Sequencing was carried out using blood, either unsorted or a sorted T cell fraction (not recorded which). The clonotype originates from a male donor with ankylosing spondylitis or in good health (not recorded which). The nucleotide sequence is TGTGCCAGCCGCATACGGGGTAGCGCAAGCACAGATACGCAGTATTTT. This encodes CASRIRGSASTDTQYF.